This TCR beta chain comes out of a study of cytomegalovirus exposure and HLA in healthy donors. Study findings and constraints: There were 164 TCR beta chains listed as cytomegalovirus-associated. The later analysis indicated that the majority of CMV-associated TCR beta chains appeared HLA-restricted. When analyzed later, a missense DCLRE1C variant was found to be linked to TCR beta V- and J-gene trimming.

The CDR3 length is 15 residues. Looked up from germline, CDR1 is MNHNS and CDR2 is SASEGT. Losses at the gene ends were 6 bases for V and 2 bases for J; bases not matched to a gene: 7. A note on this clone: The antigen is undetermined.

The PCR employed 60 Vbeta primers together with 13 Jbeta primers. Sequencing used immunoSEQ multiplex PCR; TCRdb keeps in-frame clones, though not all of them. In all, the sample yields over 100,000 clones. Sequencing input: PBMCs. This sequence was found in a woman aged 40-49 years in good health and CMV-seropositive. The rearrangement joins TRBV6-1 to TRBJ1-5, with TRBD1 matching 7 bases. CDR3 nucleotide sequence: TGTGCCAGCAGGAAAAACGACAGGGGCAATCAGCCCCAGCATTTT. Translation: CASRKNDRGNQPQHF.